Described below is a single TCR beta chain sequence and its context. A single count supports this clone. No antigen is known for it. Note that gene names and germline sequences for this receptor are mouse ones. The read gets to within 1 residue of the CDR3 end, and the germline J gene fills in the rest. This entry belongs to a study of tissue T cells after allogeneic stem cell transplantation (dated by TCRdb to between 2021 and 2024). In terms of the full investigation: TCR beta repertoires were profiled across many tissues obtained from research autopsies of patients with and without GVHD, as well as in mouse models of GVHD. On the human side, the study was prospective and observational, with no blinding or randomization. The investigation overall reported the following: Blood and spleen T cells captured only a limited portion of the TCR repertoire detected in tissues, in both patients and mice. Within patients, how anatomically similar tissues were was a major factor shaping TCR repertoire composition, regardless of disease or transplant status. The patient cohort was small and clinically heterogeneous, and sampling depth was acknowledged as a limitation. Only a few T cell clones appeared in more than one patient, yet motif-based clustering showed tissue-specific repertoire signatures that were shared between patients. The study did not establish which tissue TCRs were alloreactive or antigen-specific, and some clones may have been host cells that persisted.

The method behind the library was the immunoSEQ multiplex PCR assay. Adaptive Biotechnologies performed the TCRbeta CDR3 sequencing at survey depth and reported CDR3 sequences, V/J genes, productive frequency and template counts. Amplification of TCR beta CDR3 regions started from genomic DNA instead of RNA. In the paper's pipeline: Jensen-Shannon divergence was used to quantify pairwise repertoire overlap between tissues, with a value of 1 indicating complete divergence and a value of 0 indicating identical repertoires. Based on pairwise JSD values, tissues were grouped by single-linkage agglomerative hierarchical clustering, and the results were shown as dendrograms. GLIPH2 was run on all patient samples with simulation_depth 1000, kmer_min_depth 3 and cdr3_length_cutoff 8, and groups with more than two unique CDR3s were retained. A standardized tissue-overlap score was calculated by extrapolating Jaccard GLIPH-group overlap across patients to a standard repertoire size of 1000 clones. Linear mixed-effect models, with tissue as a fixed effect and individual as a random effect, were used to test how diversity related to clinical or experimental variables. TCRdb holds this immuneACCESS table with in-frame rearrangements only. Some clones are missing; in checked studies, unresolved V genes explain under half, and the rest has no known cause. That table furnishes V, J and clone size, whereas the DNA furnished D and trimming. For this sample there are roughly 9,500 clones; about half appear just once. Of the sample, roughly 7.1% falls within the top ten clones.

CDR1 and CDR2 were assigned from the germline V gene as SGHSN and HYEKVE. The CDR3 runs 12 amino acids, cysteine and phenylalanine included. The CDR3 was read in part: 33 bases, with the frame set at base 1. V has 4 bases trimmed and J has 9 bases trimmed; junction bases matching no gene number 2. The time point tag for this specimen amounts to: mouse harvest day 7 after allogeneic transplant. Each mouse graft consisted of 10^7 T-cell-depleted bone marrow cells plus 10^6 splenic CD5+ T cells and was given by tail vein injection. GVHD in mice was modeled with a major MHC-mismatch B6 (H2b) into BALB/c (H2d) model, and tissues were profiled at day 7 or 14. On day 7 or 14 post-transplant, mouse tissues and retro-orbital blood were harvested with separate sterile tools for each animal, and livers were flushed beforehand. Before genomic DNA isolation with the DNeasy Blood & Tissue Kit, mouse tissues were minced with razor blades in buffered saline.

This receptor was obtained from a female BALB/c mouse given C57BL/6 T cells with graft-versus-host disease after an allogeneic hematopoietic cell transplant. Sequencing used gut tissue. The chain was built from TRBV12-1 and TRBJ1-6; TRBD1 fits 7 bases in the junction. TRBJ1-6 is treated as an ORF (open reading frame) with a function not yet certain. The CDR3 reads as follows: CASSRDSSPLYF. The covered CDR3 bases are TGTGCCAGCTCCAGGGACAGTTCGCCCCTCTAC.